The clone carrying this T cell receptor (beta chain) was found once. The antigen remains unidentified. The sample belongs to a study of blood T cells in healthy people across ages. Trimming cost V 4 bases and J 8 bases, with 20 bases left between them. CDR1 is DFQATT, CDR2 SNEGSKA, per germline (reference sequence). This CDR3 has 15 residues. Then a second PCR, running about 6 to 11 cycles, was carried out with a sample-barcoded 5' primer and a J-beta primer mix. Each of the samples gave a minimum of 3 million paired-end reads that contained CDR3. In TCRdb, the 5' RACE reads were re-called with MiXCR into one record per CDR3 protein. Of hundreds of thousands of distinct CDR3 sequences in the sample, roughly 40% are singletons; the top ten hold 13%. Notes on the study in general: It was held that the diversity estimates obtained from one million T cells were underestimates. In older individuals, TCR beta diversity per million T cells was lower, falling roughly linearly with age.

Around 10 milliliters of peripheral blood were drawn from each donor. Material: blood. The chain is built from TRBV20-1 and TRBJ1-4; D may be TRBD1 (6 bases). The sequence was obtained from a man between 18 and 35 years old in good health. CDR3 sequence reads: CSATPPGQIKEKLFF. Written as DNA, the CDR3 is TGCAGTGCTACTCCGCCGGGACAAATAAAGGAAAAACTGTTTTTT.